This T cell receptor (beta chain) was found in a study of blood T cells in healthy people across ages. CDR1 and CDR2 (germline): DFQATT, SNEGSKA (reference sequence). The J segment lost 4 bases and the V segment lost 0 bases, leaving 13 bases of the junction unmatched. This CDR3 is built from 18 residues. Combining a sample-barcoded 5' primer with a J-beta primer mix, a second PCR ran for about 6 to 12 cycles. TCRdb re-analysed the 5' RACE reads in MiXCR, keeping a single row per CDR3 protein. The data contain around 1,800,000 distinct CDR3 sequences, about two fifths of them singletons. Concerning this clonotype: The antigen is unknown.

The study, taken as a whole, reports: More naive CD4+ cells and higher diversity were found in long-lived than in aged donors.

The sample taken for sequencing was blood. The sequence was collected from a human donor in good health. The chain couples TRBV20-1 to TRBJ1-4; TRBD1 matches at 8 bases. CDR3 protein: CSARDNPDRDLLNEKLFF. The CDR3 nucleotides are TGCAGTGCTAGAGACAATCCGGACAGGGACCTCCTTAATGAAAAACTGTTTTTT.